A single sample gave rise to the 4 T cell receptor beta chains below, sequenced in a study of blood T cell repertoires in COVID-19. Libraries were prepared by immunoSEQ multiplex PCR; TCRdb keeps only in-frame clonotypes and omits some of them. The sample records fewer than 500,000 clones, around 89% being singletons. Material for sequencing was PBMCs or T cells enriched from blood (not recorded which). These receptors all come from a woman in her 30s with acute COVID-19.

This clone showed up just once. CDR3 protein: CASDTGTGAFF. CDR3 sequence (DNA): TGTGCCAGTGACACCGGGACAGGGGCTTTCTTT. The V and J genes are TRBV6-5 and TRBJ1-1, with 9 bases identical to TRBD1. The CDR3 is 11 residues long. The trim removed 9 bases at V and 11 bases at J, leaving 7 bases unmatched. CDR1 is MNHEY and CDR2 is SVGAGI in the germline V gene.

This sequence joins TRBV9 and TRBJ2-1; the D gene is possibly TRBD1 (6 bases). From germline, CDR1 is SGDLS and CDR2 YYNGEE. This CDR3 comprises 17 residues. The germline V and J ends were trimmed by 2 bases and 4 bases, with 19 bases remaining between them. Here the CDR3 DNA reads TGTGCCAGCAGCGTCCGTCCTGGGGGCGCGGGTTACAATGAGCAGTTCTTC. Its translation: CASSVRPGGAGYNEQFF.

The rearrangement joins TRBV15 to TRBJ2-1; TRBD1 matches 7 bases. The CDR3 length is 16 residues. Germline lookup yields CDR1 LNHNV and CDR2 YYDKDF (reference sequence). V shed 0 bases, J shed 7 bases, and the junction held 9 bases outside the gene matches. CDR3 in amino acids: CATSRDPTGARNEQFF. CDR3 nucleotide sequence: TGTGCCACCAGCAGAGATCCAACAGGGGCCCGGAATGAGCAGTTCTTC.

A note on this clone: The same CDR3 also results from other DNA sequences found in this sample. V and J are TRBV9 and TRBJ1-4, with 9 positions matching TRBD1. The CDR3 sequence is 15 residues long. With 3 bases clipped from V and 8 bases from J, the junction kept 8 bases outside the gene matches. Germline CDR1 reads SGDLS; CDR2 reads YYNGEE. For the CDR3, the DNA is TGTGCCAGCAGCGAACGGACAGGGGAGTACGAAAAACTGTTTTTT. The encoded protein is CASSERTGEYEKLFF.